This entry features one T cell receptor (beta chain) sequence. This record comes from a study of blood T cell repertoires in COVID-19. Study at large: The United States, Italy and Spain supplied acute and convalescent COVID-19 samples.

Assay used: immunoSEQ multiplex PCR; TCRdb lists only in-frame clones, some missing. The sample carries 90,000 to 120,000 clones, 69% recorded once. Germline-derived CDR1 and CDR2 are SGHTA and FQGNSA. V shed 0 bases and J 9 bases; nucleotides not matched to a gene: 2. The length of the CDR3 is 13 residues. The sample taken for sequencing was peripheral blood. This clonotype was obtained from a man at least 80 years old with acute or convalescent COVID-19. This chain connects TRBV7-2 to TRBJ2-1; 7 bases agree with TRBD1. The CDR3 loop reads CASSLARQGEQFF. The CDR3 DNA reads TGTGCCAGCAGCTTAGCAAGACAGGGTGAGCAGTTCTTC.